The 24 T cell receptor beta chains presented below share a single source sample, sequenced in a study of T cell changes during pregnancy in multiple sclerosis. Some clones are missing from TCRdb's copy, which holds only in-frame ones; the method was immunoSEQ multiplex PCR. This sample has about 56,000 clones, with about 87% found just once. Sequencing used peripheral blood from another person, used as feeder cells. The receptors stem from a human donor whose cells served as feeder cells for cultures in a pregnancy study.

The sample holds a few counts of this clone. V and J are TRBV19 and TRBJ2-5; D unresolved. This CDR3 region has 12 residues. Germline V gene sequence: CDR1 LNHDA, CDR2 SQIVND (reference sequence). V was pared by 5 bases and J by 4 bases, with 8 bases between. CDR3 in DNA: TGTGCCAGTAGTCTGAGCGCAGAGACCCAGTACTTC. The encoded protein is CASSLSAETQYF.

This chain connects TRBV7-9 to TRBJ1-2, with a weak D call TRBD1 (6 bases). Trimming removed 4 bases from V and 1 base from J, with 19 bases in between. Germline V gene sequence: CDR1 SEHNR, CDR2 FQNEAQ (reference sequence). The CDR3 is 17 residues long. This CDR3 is CASSSDRHLGGNYGYTF. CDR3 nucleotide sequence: TGTGCCAGCAGCTCTGACAGGCACTTAGGGGGTAACTATGGCTACACCTTC.

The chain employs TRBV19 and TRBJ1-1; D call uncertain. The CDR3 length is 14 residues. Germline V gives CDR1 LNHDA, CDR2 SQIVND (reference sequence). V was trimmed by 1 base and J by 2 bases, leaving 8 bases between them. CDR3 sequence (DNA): TGTGCCAGTAGTATAGGCCAGGCAAACACTGAAGCTTTCTTT. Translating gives CASSIGQANTEAFF.

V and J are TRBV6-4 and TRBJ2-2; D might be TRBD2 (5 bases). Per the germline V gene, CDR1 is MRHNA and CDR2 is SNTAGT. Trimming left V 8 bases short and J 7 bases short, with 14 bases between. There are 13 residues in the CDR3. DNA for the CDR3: TGTGCCAGCGGAACCGGGGATGTCGGGGAGCTGTTTTTT. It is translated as CASGTGDVGELFF.

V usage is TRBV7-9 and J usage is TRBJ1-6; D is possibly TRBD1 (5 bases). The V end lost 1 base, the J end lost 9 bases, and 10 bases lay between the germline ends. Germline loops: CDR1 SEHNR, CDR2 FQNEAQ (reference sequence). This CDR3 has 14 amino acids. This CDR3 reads CASSLDSRVSPLHF. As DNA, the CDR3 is TGTGCCAGCAGCTTAGACAGCAGGGTTTCACCCCTCCACTTT.

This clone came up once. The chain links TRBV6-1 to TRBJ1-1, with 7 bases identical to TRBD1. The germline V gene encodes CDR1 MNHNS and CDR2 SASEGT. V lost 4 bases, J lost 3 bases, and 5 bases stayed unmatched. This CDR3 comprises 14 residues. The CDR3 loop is CASSVLTGYTEAFF. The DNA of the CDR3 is TGTGCCAGCAGTGTCTTGACAGGGTACACTGAAGCTTTCTTT.

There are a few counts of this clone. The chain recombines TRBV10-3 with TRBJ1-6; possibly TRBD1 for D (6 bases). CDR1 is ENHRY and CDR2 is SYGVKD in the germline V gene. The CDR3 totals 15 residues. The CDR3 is CTDSGGGHLISPLHF. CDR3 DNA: TGTACGGACAGTGGGGGGGGACACTTGATATCACCCCTCCACTTT.

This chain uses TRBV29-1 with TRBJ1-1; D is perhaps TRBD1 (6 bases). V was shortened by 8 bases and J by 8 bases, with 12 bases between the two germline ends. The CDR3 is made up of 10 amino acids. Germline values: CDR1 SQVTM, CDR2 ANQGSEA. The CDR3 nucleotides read TGCAGCACTTGGACAGACGAAGCTTTCTTT. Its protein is CSTWTDEAFF.

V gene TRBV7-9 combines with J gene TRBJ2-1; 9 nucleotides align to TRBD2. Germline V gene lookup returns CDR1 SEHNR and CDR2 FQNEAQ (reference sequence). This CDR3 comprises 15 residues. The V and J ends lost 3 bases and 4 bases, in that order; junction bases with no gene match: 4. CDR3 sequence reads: CASSFRLAVYNEQFF. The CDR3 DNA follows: TGTGCCAGCAGCTTCAGACTAGCGGTTTACAATGAGCAGTTCTTC.

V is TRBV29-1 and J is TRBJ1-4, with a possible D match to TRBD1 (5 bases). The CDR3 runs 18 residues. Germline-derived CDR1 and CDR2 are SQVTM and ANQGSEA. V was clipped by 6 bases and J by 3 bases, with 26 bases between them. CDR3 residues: CSVSPGTEMGHANEKLFF. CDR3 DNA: TGCAGCGTATCACCCGGGACGGAGATGGGTCATGCTAATGAAAAACTGTTTTTT.

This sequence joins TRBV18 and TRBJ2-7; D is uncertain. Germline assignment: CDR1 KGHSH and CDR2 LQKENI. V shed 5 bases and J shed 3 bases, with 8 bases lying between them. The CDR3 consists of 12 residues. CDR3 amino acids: CASSWTDYEQYF. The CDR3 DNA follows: TGTGCCAGCTCATGGACGGACTACGAGCAGTACTTC.

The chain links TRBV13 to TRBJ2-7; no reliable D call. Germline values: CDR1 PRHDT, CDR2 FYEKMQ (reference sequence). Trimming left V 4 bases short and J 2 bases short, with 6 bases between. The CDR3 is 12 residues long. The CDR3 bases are TGTGCCAGCAGCTCCGGCCCCTACGAGCAGTACTTC. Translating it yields CASSSGPYEQYF.

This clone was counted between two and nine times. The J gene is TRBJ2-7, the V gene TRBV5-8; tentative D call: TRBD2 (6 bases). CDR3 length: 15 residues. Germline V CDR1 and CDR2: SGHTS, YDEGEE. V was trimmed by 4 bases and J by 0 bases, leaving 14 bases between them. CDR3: CASSAGPKSSYEQYF. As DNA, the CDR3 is TGTGCCAGCAGCGCGGGGCCAAAAAGCTCCTACGAGCAGTACTTC.

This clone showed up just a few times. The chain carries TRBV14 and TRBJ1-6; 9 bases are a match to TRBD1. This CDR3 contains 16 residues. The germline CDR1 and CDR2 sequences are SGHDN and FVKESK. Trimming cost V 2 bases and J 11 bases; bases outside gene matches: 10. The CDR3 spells CASSQRAGQGTAPLHF. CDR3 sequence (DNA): TGTGCCAGCAGCCAAAGAGCTGGACAGGGGACGGCACCCCTCCACTTT.

CDR3 loop: CASSPKGQGEGAWGGQYF. Here the CDR3 DNA reads TGTGCCAGCTCACCAAAGGGACAGGGTGAAGGGGCTTGGGGAGGCCAGTACTTC. The chain employs TRBV18 and TRBJ2-5; 9 nucleotides agree with TRBD1. Per germline, CDR1 KGHSH and CDR2 LQKENI. The CDR3 loop spans 18 amino acids. The V and J ends lost 2 bases and 10 bases, in that order; junction bases with no gene match: 20.

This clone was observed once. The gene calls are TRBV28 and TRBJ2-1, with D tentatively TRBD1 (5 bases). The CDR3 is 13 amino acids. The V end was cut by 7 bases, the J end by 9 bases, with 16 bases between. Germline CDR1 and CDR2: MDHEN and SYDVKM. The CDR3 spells CASIPQASGEQFF. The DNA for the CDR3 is TGTGCCAGCATTCCACAGGCGTCTGGTGAGCAGTTCTTC.

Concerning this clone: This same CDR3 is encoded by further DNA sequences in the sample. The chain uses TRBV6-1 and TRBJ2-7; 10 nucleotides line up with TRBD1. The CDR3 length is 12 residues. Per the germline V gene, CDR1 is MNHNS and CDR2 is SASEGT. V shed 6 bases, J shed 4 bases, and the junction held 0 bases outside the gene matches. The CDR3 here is CASRDRGYEQYF. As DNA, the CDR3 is TGTGCCAGCAGGGACAGGGGGTACGAGCAGTACTTC.

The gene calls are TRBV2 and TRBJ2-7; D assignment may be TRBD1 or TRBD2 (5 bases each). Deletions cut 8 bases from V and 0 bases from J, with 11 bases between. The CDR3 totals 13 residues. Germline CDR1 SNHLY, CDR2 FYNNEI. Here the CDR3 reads CASQSGSSYEQYF. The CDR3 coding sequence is TGTGCCAGCCAATCAGGGAGCTCCTACGAGCAGTACTTC.

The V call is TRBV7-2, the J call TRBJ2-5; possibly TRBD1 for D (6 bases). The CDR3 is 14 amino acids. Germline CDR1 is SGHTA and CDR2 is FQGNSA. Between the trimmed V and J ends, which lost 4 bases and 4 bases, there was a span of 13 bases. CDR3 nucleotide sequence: TGTGCCAGCAGCTCACAGGGATGGGCAGAGACCCAGTACTTC. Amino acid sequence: CASSSQGWAETQYF.

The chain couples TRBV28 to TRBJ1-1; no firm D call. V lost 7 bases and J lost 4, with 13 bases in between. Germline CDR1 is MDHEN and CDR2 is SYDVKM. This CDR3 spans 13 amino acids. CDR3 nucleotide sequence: TGTGCCAGCACGAGGGTTGTAGTCACTGAAGCTTTCTTT. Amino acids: CASTRVVVTEAFF.

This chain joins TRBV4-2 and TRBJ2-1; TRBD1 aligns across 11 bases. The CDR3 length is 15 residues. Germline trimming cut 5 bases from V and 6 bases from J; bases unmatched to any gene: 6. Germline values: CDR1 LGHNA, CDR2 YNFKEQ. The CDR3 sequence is CASSGVDRGLNEQFF. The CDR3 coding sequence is TGTGCCAGCAGCGGAGTGGACAGGGGGCTCAATGAGCAGTTCTTC.

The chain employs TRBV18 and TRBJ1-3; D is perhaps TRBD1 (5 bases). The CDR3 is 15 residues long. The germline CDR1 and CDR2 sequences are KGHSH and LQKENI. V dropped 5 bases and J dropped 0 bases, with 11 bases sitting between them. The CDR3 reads CASSDSPLSGNTIYF. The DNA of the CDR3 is TGTGCCAGCTCAGACAGCCCCCTCTCTGGAAACACCATATATTTT.

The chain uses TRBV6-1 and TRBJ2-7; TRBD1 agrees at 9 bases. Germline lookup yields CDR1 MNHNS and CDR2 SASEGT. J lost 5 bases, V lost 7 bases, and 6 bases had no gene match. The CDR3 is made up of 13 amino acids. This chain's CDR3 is CASNRDRDDEQYF. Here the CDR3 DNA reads TGTGCCAGCAACCGGGACAGGGACGACGAGCAGTACTTC.

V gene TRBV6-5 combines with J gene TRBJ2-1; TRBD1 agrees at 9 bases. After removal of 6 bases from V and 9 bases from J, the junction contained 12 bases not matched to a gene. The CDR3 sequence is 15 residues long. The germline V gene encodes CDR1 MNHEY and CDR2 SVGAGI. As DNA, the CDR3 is TGTGCCAGCAGAGAACCGGGACAGGGCCTCGGTGAGCAGTTCTTC. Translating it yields CASREPGQGLGEQFF.